This TCR beta chain was sequenced for a study of blood T cell repertoires in COVID-19. Study-wide context: COVID-19 samples from acute and convalescent phases originated in the United States, Italy and Spain. T cells, B-cell-depleted T cells, or PBMCs provided the cDNA or gDNA that served as material.

The authors' processing: By means of reference gene primer amplification, nucleated cell counts were estimated. Repertoires were generated with immunoSEQ multiplex PCR, while TCRdb's copy carries only in-frame clones and drops some. That table gives V, J and clone size, and the DNA gave D and trimming. Of 50,000 or so clones listed, roughly 87% are singletons. Specimen: peripheral blood. This TCR was recovered from a man in his forties or fifties with active COVID-19.

The CDR3 here is CASSQLSGGLTDTQYF. The DNA for the CDR3 is TGTGCCAGCAGCCAGCTCTCGGGGGGCCTCACAGATACGCAGTATTTT. The chain recombines TRBV3-1 (or the pseudogene TRBV3-2) with TRBJ2-3; TRBD2 is a possible D gene (7 bases). This CDR3 is 16 amino acids long. The germline CDR1 and CDR2 sequences are LGHDT and YNNKEL (reference sequence). V shed 3 bases and J shed 2 bases, with 15 bases lying between them.